This T cell receptor (beta chain) was retrieved from a study of T cell responses to AZD1222 COVID-19 vaccine. The method was immunoSEQ multiplex PCR; TCRdb's version includes in-frame clones alone and lacks a portion of them. The table records about 200,000 clones, 90% to 95% of them present only once. Whole-study findings and limits: Distributed over spike, vaccine-associated CD4 TCRs predominated at 160-218 and 743-854. Following two doses of AZD1222, Spike-specific TCR breadth and depth rose. Unmutated variant regions reportedly attract nearly half of all spike-specific TCRs.

Concerning this clone: No antigen is known for it.

The CDR3 extends over 12 amino acids. Germline V gene data show CDR1 as SNHLY and CDR2 as FYNNEI. V was trimmed by 11 bases and J by 2 bases, leaving 12 bases between them. Second-dose recipients at about 4 or about 12 weeks were treated as one pooled group. The receptor's source is an adult who received the AZD1222 COVID-19 vaccine. The specimen was peripheral blood, collected 28 days after the second AZD1222 dose. The chain combines TRBV2 with TRBJ1-1, with D perhaps TRBD1 (6 bases). This chain's CDR3 is CACAGANTEAFF. The CDR3 DNA sequence: TGTGCCTGTGCAGGGGCTAACACTGAAGCTTTCTTT.